The source of this TCR beta chain is a study of shared clonotypes between healthy human individuals. General study findings and limits: Generation of non-shared clonotypes was less probable than generation of clonotypes shared by all four donors.

TCRdb's table, derived via immunoSEQ multiplex PCR, lists solely in-frame clones and lacks some. The table shows about 2 million clones, with 90% to 95% occurring only once. Worth noting for this clone: What it binds is not known.

The CDR3 length is 13 residues. Germline CDR1 is SGHVS and CDR2 is FQNEAQ. The germline V and J ends were trimmed by 3 bases and 9 bases, with 12 bases remaining between them. This TCR was recovered from a man between 18 and 29 years old in good health. The rearrangement uses TRBV7-8 and TRBJ2-1; D remains unclear. The sequencing sample was made of naive CD4+ T cells sorted from blood. Subset here: CD45RA+ positively selected. The DNA of the CDR3 is TGTGCCAGCAGCTTCGACTCCTTCGGTGAGCAGTTCTTC. Encoded protein: CASSFDSFGEQFF.